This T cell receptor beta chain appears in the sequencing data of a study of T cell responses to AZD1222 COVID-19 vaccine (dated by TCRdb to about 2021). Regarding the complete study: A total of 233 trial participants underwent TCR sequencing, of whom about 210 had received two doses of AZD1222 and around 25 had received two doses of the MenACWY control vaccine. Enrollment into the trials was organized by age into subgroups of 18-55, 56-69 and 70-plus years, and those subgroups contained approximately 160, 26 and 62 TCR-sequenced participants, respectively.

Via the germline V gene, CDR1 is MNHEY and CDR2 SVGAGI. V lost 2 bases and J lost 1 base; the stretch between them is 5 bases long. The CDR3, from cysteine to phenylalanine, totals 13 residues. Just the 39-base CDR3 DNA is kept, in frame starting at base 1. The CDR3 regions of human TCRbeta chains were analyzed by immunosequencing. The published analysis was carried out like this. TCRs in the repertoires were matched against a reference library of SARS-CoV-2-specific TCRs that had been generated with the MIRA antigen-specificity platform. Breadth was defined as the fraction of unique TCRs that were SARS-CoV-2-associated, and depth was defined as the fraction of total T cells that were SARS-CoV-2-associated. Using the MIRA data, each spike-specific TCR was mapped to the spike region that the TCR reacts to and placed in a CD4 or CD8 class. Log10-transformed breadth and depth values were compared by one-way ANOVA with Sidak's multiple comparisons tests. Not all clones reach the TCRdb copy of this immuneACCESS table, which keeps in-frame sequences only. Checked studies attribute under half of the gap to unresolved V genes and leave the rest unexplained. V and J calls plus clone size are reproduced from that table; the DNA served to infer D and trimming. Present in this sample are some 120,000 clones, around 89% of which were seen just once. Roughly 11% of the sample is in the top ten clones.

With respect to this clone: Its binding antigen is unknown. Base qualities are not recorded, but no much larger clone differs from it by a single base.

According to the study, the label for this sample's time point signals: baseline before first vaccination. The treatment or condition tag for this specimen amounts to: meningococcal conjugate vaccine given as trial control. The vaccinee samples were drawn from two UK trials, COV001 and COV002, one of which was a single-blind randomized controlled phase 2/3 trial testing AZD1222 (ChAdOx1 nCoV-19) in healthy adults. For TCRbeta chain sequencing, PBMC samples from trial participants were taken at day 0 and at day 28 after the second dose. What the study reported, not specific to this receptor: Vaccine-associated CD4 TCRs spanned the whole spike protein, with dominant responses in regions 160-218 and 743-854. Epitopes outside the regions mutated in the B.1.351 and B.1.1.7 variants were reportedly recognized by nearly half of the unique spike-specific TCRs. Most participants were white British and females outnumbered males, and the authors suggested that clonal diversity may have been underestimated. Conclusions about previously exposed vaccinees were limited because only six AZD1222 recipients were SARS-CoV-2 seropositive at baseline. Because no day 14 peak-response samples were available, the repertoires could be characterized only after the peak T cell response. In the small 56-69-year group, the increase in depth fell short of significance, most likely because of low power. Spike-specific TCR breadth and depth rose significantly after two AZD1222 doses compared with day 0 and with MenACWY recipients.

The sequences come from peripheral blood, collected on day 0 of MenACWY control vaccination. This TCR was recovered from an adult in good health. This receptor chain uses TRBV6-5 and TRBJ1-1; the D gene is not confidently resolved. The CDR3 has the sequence CASSYDGNTEAFF. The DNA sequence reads TGTGCCAGCAGTTACGACGGGAACACTGAAGCTTTCTTT.